The source of this TCR beta chain is a study of early T cells in non-severe SARS-CoV-2 infection. Study summary: From unsorted whole blood, bulk RNA was sequenced, and the chains remained unpaired.

Per the germline V gene, CDR1 is SGHTA and CDR2 is FQGTGA. Trimming took 2 bases from V and 4 from J, leaving 13 bases between them. The CDR3 is 15 amino acids. The TCR library protocol was used to attach unique molecular identifiers. These identifiers were attached to individual cDNA molecules. TCRdb independently ran MiXCR on the 5' RACE reads; one entry per CDR3 protein. The data hold around 93,000 distinct CDR3 sequences, with approximately 12% observed a single time. This clonotype was counted a few times. The chain uses TRBV7-3 and TRBJ2-3; TRBD2 might be the D (7 bases). The sequence derives from an adult who was a healthcare worker with PCR-confirmed SARS-CoV-2 infection or an uninfected control (not recorded which). The starting material was whole blood, obtained at baseline. As DNA, the CDR3 is TGTGCCAGCAGCTTAGGAGGCGGGGGCGCAGATACGCAGTATTTT. Amino acids: CASSLGGGGADTQYF.